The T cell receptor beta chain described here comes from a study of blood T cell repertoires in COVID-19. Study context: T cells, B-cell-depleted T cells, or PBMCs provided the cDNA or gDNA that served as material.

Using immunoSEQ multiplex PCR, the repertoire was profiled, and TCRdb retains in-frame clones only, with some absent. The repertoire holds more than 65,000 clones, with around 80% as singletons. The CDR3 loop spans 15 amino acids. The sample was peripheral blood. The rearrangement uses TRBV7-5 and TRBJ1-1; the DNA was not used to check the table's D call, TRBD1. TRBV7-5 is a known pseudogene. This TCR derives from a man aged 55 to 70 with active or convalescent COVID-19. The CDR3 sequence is CARSILRTDHTEAFF. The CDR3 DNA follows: TGTGCCAGAAGCATCTTACGGACAGACCACACTGAAGCTTTCTTT.